The 26 T cell receptor beta chains reported below all come from one sample, sequenced in a study of metastatic and nonmetastatic thyroid tumors. No treatment of any kind had been given to any patient before thyroid surgery. MiXCR re-clonotyped the PCR reads for TCRdb. The sample lists under 95,000 clones, approximately 12% occurring once. Input material: blood. All receptors derive from a female donor with papillary thyroid cancer or a benign thyroid nodule (not recorded which). Some clones in this sample may be carry-over from other donors' samples.

This clone was counted at least ten times. The chain recombines TRBV30 with TRBJ2-5; either TRBD1 or TRBD2 may fit D (5 bases each). V lost 3 bases to trimming and J lost 2 bases, with 16 bases between them. Germline lookup yields CDR1 GTSNPN and CDR2 SVGIG (reference sequence). CDR3 length equals 15 residues. In DNA, the CDR3 is TGTGCCTGGAGGAGGCTGGGACGGCAACAAGAGACCCAGTACTTC. Encoded protein: CAWRRLGRQQETQYF.

This chain connects TRBV4-1 to TRBJ2-2; 11 bases map to TRBD2. After removal of 4 bases from V and 2 bases from J, the junction contained 12 bases not matched to a gene. The germline gives CDR1 MGHRA, CDR2 YSYEKL. This CDR3 has 19 amino acids. CDR3 sequence: CASSPGTSGGGLNTGELFF. The CDR3, as DNA: TGCGCCAGCAGCCCCGGGACTAGCGGCGGTGGGTTAAACACCGGGGAGCTGTTTTTT.

This clone was found many times. The V and J genes are TRBV19 and TRBJ2-1; TRBD2 matches 14 bases. The CDR3 is 14 residues long. J lost 8 bases, V lost 8 bases, and 5 bases had no gene match. CDR1 and CDR2 from the germline V gene are LNHDA and SQIVND (reference sequence). CDR3 coding DNA: TGTGCCAGTCCCGGACTAGCGGGAGGCGATGAGCAGTTCTTC. It yields the protein CASPGLAGGDEQFF.

This clone was detected many times. V and J are TRBV7-9 and TRBJ2-2, with a weak D call TRBD1 (6 bases). This CDR3 comprises 15 residues. From germline, CDR1 is SEHNR and CDR2 FQNEAQ (reference sequence). The V gene lost 2 bases and the J gene lost 0 bases, with 7 bases spanning the gap. The CDR3 loop is CASSLYRANTGELFF. In DNA form, the CDR3 reads TGTGCCAGCAGCTTATACAGGGCGAACACCGGGGAGCTGTTTTTT.

This clone has ten or more counts. The chain carries TRBV2 and TRBJ1-6; D ambiguous. The CDR3 covers 11 residues. The V and J ends lost 6 bases and 7 bases respectively, with 4 bases between them. Germline lookup yields CDR1 SNHLY and CDR2 FYNNEI. CDR3 protein: CASRLNSPLHF. Written as DNA, the CDR3 is TGTGCCAGCAGGTTAAATTCACCCCTCCACTTT.

This clone was observed many times. For the CDR3, the DNA is TGTGCCAGCTCAGCCGACAGGGGGTACTACGAGCAGTACTTC. Amino acids: CASSADRGYYEQYF. J is TRBJ2-7 and V is TRBV18, with 9 bases matching TRBD1. CDR3 length: 14 amino acids. V shed 5 bases and J 3 bases; nucleotides not matched to a gene: 5. Per germline, CDR1 KGHSH and CDR2 LQKENI.

This clone occurred many times. The rearrangement links TRBV6-2 or TRBV6-3 to TRBJ1-6; a possible D gene is TRBD1 (6 bases). Germline CDR1 is MNHEY and CDR2 is SVGEGT. This CDR3 is 16 amino acids long. V was pared by 6 bases and J by 9 bases, with 21 bases between. The CDR3 loop reads CASSRPEGGSSSPLHF. The CDR3 DNA sequence: TGTGCCAGCAGCCGCCCAGAGGGGGGTTCAAGTTCACCCCTCCACTTT.

Remarks on this clone: A read error may account for a junction end that differs from germline. This chain connects TRBV6-1 to TRBJ1-6; 7 bases are a match to TRBD1. Germline V lookup: CDR1 MNHNS, CDR2 SASEGT. This CDR3 is built from 16 residues. For the CDR3, the DNA is TGTGCCAGCAGACACGACAGGGAAGCCATTAATTCACCCATCCACTTT. This gives the protein CASRHDREAINSPIHF.

This clone was counted ten times or more. The rearrangement uses TRBV20-1 and TRBJ2-3; D ambiguous. This CDR3 region has 12 residues. The V end lost 3 bases, the J end lost 0 bases, and 4 bases lay between the germline ends. Germline assignment: CDR1 DFQATT and CDR2 SNEGSKA (reference sequence). CDR3 DNA sequence: TGCAGTGCTAGTGGAAGCACAGATACGCAGTATTTT. This codes for CSASGSTDTQYF.

Details on this clone: A much larger clone lies a single base off, so this may be a read error. The gene calls are TRBV20-1 and TRBJ2-2; 7 bases are a match to TRBD2. The CDR3 loop spans 14 amino acids. The germline V gene has CDR1 DFQATT and CDR2 SNEGSKA (reference sequence). Unmatched junction bases numbered 4, after V lost 6 bases and J lost 0 bases. The CDR3 region has the DNA TGCAGTGCCCTGGCGGGGGCGAACACCGGGGAGCTGTTTTTT. Translating it yields CSALAGANTGELFF.

The chain couples TRBV9 to TRBJ1-4; no reliable D call. Per the germline V gene, CDR1 is SGDLS and CDR2 is YYNGEE. V was shortened by 4 bases and J by 7 bases, with 8 bases between the two germline ends. CDR3 length: 12 amino acids. CDR3 amino acids: CASSPEGEKLFF. As DNA, the CDR3 is TGTGCCAGCAGCCCGGAGGGTGAAAAACTGTTTTTT.

At least ten counts were recorded for this clone. The CDR3, as DNA: TGTGCCACCAGCAGAGAATATCAAGTGCGGCAGAACACTGAAGCTTTCTTT. This gives the protein CATSREYQVRQNTEAFF. The rearrangement joins TRBV15 to TRBJ1-1; D is ambiguous. The CDR3 extends over 17 amino acids. The germline gives CDR1 LNHNV, CDR2 YYDKDF (reference sequence). V dropped 0 bases and J dropped 1 base, with 15 bases sitting between them.

This clone occurred a few times. This specimen includes other DNA sequences encoding the same CDR3. The gene calls are TRBV20-1 and TRBJ2-2; 9 bases match TRBD1. In germline, CDR1 is DFQATT, CDR2 SNEGSKA (reference sequence). Trimming removed 5 bases from V and 5 bases from J; junction bases left unmatched: 6. This CDR3 has 14 residues. This CDR3 is CSARRQGGTGELFF. DNA for the CDR3: TGCAGTGCTCGTAGACAGGGGGGGACCGGGGAGCTGTTTTTT.

This chain joins TRBV5-6 and TRBJ2-7; D remains unclear. The V end was cut by 2 bases, the J end by 2 bases, with 8 bases between. Germline V gene sequence: CDR1 SGHDT, CDR2 YYEEEE. The length of the CDR3 is 13 residues. The CDR3 is CASSLGAPYEQYF. DNA of the CDR3: TGTGCCAGCAGCTTAGGAGCTCCCTACGAGCAGTACTTC.

This clone was picked up many times. The chain couples TRBV9 to TRBJ1-5; D is possibly TRBD1 (5 bases). V shed 0 bases and J shed 7 bases, with 11 bases lying between them. CDR1 and CDR2 from the germline V gene are SGDLS and YYNGEE. This CDR3 comprises 14 residues. DNA of the CDR3: TGTGCCAGCAGCGTAGCGGGGGGAGGACAGCCCCAGCATTTT. It translates to CASSVAGGGQPQHF.

In its sample, this clone was seen many times. The V and J genes are TRBV19 and TRBJ2-7, with 10 bases aligning to TRBD2. Looked up from germline, CDR1 is LNHDA and CDR2 is SQIVND (reference sequence). The CDR3 covers 18 residues. V was pared by 3 bases and J by 0 bases, with 11 bases of the junction left unmatched. CDR3: CASSISSGSDMSSYEQYF. CDR3 nucleotide sequence: TGTGCCAGTAGTATCTCTAGCGGGAGTGACATGAGCTCCTACGAGCAGTACTTC.

In the case of this clone: The junction shows a germline mismatch at one end, possibly a read error. The chain has TRBV9 and TRBJ1-2, with D possibly TRBD1 on 6 matching bases. This CDR3 is built from 14 residues. CDR1 is SGDLS and CDR2 is YYNGEE in the germline V gene. For the CDR3, the DNA is TGTGCCAGTAGCGTAGAGGGGGGACTCGATGGCTACACCTTC. It is translated as CASSVEGGLDGYTF.

This clone was counted at least ten times. The chain is built from TRBV19 and TRBJ2-3; TRBD2 agrees at 9 bases. Germline CDR1 reads LNHDA; CDR2 reads SQIVND (reference sequence). CDR3 length: 15 residues. The junction had 8 bases not matched to a gene; V was cut back by 7 bases and J by 3 bases. The CDR3 here is CASNTAGGPTDTQYF. For the CDR3, the DNA is TGTGCCAGTAATACCGCGGGAGGGCCAACAGATACGCAGTATTTT.

There are a few counts of this clone. The V call is TRBV6-2 or TRBV6-3, the J call TRBJ1-1, with 8 bases aligning to TRBD1. Germline V gene lookup returns CDR1 MNHEY and CDR2 SVGEGT. This CDR3 has 16 amino acids. V trimming: 6 bases; J trimming: 1 base; junction bases outside the gene matches: 10. This CDR3 is CASRIRQGSWNTEAFF. The CDR3 DNA follows: TGTGCCAGCAGGATCCGACAGGGGAGTTGGAACACTGAAGCTTTCTTT.

Many counts were recorded for this clone. This sample includes further DNA sequences coding for the same CDR3. V and J are TRBV4-3 and TRBJ2-7; 8 bases are shared with TRBD1. The V gene's germline CDR1 is LGHNA and CDR2 YSLEER. V trimming: 0 bases; J trimming: 3 bases; junction bases outside the gene matches: 4. The CDR3 is 15 residues long. CDR3: CASSQDHGQGYEQYF. Here the CDR3 DNA reads TGCGCCAGCAGCCAAGATCACGGACAGGGCTACGAGCAGTACTTC.

A remark on this clone: One end of the junction fails to match germline, which may point to a read error. The chain recombines TRBV11-1 with TRBJ2-2, with TRBD1 matching over 7 bases. Germline V gene sequence: CDR1 SGHAT, CDR2 FQDESV (reference sequence). The CDR3 length is 17 residues. The CDR3 is CASSLLRGNSNTGELSF. Here the CDR3 DNA reads TGTGCCAGCAGCCTGCTCAGGGGGAACTCGAACACCGGTGAGCTGTCTTTT. Based on the CDR3 plus reference TRBV11-1 and TRBJ2-2, the full variable domain is EAEVAQSPRYKITEKSQAVAFWCDPISGHATLYWYRQILGQGPELLVQFQDESVVDDSQLPKDRFSAERLKGVDSTLKIQPAELGDSAMYLCASSLLRGNSNTGELSFGEGSRLTVL.

Turning to this clone: A much larger clone differs by one base, so this may be a read error. The same CDR3 arises from other DNA sequences in this sample as well. This chain joins TRBV4-2 and TRBJ1-1; no definite D call. The CDR3 consists of 13 residues. Germline loops: CDR1 LGHNA, CDR2 YNFKEQ. CDR3 coding DNA: TGTGCCAGCAGCCAAGGACGTGAGACTGAGGCTTTCTTT. It is translated as CASSQGRETEAFF.

Many counts were recorded for this clone. The CDR3 protein is CASSLDRVDYGYTF. The CDR3 DNA reads TGTGCCAGCAGCTTGGACAGGGTAGACTATGGCTACACCTTC. The chain is built from TRBV7-9 and TRBJ1-2; the match to TRBD1 covers 8 bases. J was trimmed by 3 bases and V by 3 bases; bases with no gene match: 3. CDR1 is SEHNR and CDR2 is FQNEAQ in the germline V gene (reference sequence). The CDR3 is made up of 14 amino acids.

This clone was recorded at least ten times. This rearrangement joins TRBV5-5 to TRBJ2-2; no firm D call. Germline values: CDR1 SGHKS, CDR2 YYEKEE (reference sequence). The CDR3 runs to 11 residues. Trimming took off 3 bases at V and 9 bases at J, with 6 bases between the two ends. In DNA, the CDR3 is TGTGCCAGCAGCTCGACCTGGGAGCTGTTTTTT. Amino acids: CASSSTWELFF.

This clone came up many times. As DNA, the CDR3 is TGCAGTGCTAGAGGCCCTAGCGGGGCCTACGAGCAGTACTTC. Translated: CSARGPSGAYEQYF. The chain recombines TRBV20-1 with TRBJ2-7; 9 nucleotides match TRBD2. The CDR3 covers 14 residues. V trimming: 1 base; J trimming: 2 bases; junction bases outside the gene matches: 3. The germline V gene encodes CDR1 DFQATT and CDR2 SNEGSKA (reference sequence).

Only a few counts were recorded for this clone. Possible read error: a much larger clone is one base away. The chain has TRBV19 and TRBJ2-1, with 9 bases aligning to TRBD2. There are 14 residues in the CDR3. The germline V gene has CDR1 LNHDA and CDR2 SQIVND (reference sequence). The ends lost 7 bases at V and 9 bases at J; junction bases unmatched: 10. The CDR3: CASISGLATGEQFF. In nucleotides, the CDR3 is TGTGCCAGTATTTCGGGACTAGCAACTGGTGAGCAGTTCTTC. Combining the CDR3 with reference TRBV19 and TRBJ2-1 gives the whole variable domain DGGITQSPKYLFRKEGQNVTLSCEQNLNHDAMYWYRQDPGQGLRLIYYSQIVNDFQKGDIAEGYSVSREKKESFPLTVTSAQKNPTAFYLCASISGLATGEQFFGPGTRLTVL.